What follows are 16 T cell receptor beta chains derived from one specimen sequenced in a study of blood T cell repertoires in COVID-19. Assay: immunoSEQ multiplex PCR; the TCRdb copy retains only in-frame clones and omits some. The sample includes 100,000 or so clones, approximately 93% of them seen just once. Sequenced sample: peripheral blood. Receptors were obtained from a man in his sixties with acute or convalescent COVID-19.

As concerns this clone: The sample carries other DNA sequences with the same CDR3. The J gene is TRBJ1-1, the V gene TRBV18; TRBD1 is a possible D gene (6 bases). This CDR3 contains 12 residues. V lost 1 base and J lost 8, with 8 bases in between. Germline-derived CDR1 and CDR2 are KGHSH and LQKENI. The CDR3 coding sequence is TGTGCCAGCTCACCACGAACAGGGGAAGCTTTCTTT. This codes for CASSPRTGEAFF.

The chain employs TRBV5-1 and TRBJ2-5; 9 nucleotides align to TRBD2. With 0 bases clipped from V and 5 bases from J, the junction kept 5 bases outside the gene matches. The germline CDR1 and CDR2 sequences are SGHRS and YFSETQ. CDR3 size: 15 residues. The CDR3 here is CASSLASGRSETQYF. CDR3 DNA: TGCGCCAGCAGCTTGGCCAGCGGGAGGTCGGAGACCCAGTACTTC.

The chain joins TRBV9 to TRBJ2-1, with 11 nucleotides matching TRBD2. The junction had 0 bases not matched to a gene; V was cut back by 2 bases and J by 2 bases. The CDR3 runs to 15 residues. Germline V gene sequence: CDR1 SGDLS, CDR2 YYNGEE. CDR3: CASSVSGRAYNEQFF. The DNA for the CDR3 is TGTGCCAGCAGCGTTAGCGGGAGGGCCTACAATGAGCAGTTCTTC.

The chain recombines TRBV2 with TRBJ2-2; TRBD2 matches at 7 bases. Germline trimming cut 3 bases from V and 5 bases from J; bases unmatched to any gene: 6. CDR3 size: 15 residues. The germline V gene encodes CDR1 SNHLY and CDR2 FYNNEI. The CDR3 here is CASSDAGAGTGELFF. The CDR3 DNA reads as TGTGCCAGCAGTGATGCGGGAGCAGGTACCGGGGAGCTGTTTTTT.

This clone has only one observation. The V and J genes are TRBV4-1 and TRBJ2-1; 8 bases fit TRBD2. CDR1 and CDR2 from the germline V gene are MGHRA and YSYEKL. This CDR3 is built from 16 residues. The junction had 6 bases not matched to a gene; V was cut back by 1 base and J by 4 bases. In nucleotides, the CDR3 is TGCGCCAGCAGCCAAGGATTACTAGCGGCGTACAATGAGCAGTTCTTC. Translating gives CASSQGLLAAYNEQFF.

This clone was counted a single time. The chain recombines TRBV19 with TRBJ1-2; TRBD1 aligns across 9 bases. Germline V gene data show CDR1 as LNHDA and CDR2 as SQIVND (reference sequence). J gave up 8 bases and V 5 bases, and 3 bases lay outside the gene matches. This CDR3 is 12 amino acids long. CDR3 in DNA: TGTGCCAGTAGTCGGGACAGGGTAGGCTACACCTTC. This sequence encodes CASSRDRVGYTF. Full variable domain (remainder filled in from reference TRBV19 and TRBJ1-2): DGGITQSPKYLFRKEGQNVTLSCEQNLNHDAMYWYRQDPGQGLRLIYYSQIVNDFQKGDIAEGYSVSREKKESFPLTVTSAQKNPTAFYLCASSRDRVGYTFGSGTRLTVV.

The V call is TRBV5-1, the J call TRBJ2-1; 8 bases fit TRBD1. Trimming at V came to 4 bases and at J to 7 bases, leaving 7 bases not matched to a gene. The germline gives CDR1 SGHRS, CDR2 YFSETQ. CDR3 length equals 14 residues. Here the CDR3 reads CASSADRARNEQFF. DNA for the CDR3: TGCGCCAGCAGCGCGGACAGGGCTAGGAATGAGCAGTTCTTC.

The chain uses TRBV4-2 and TRBJ2-2; 8 bases match TRBD2. The CDR3 runs 18 residues. Germline V gene sequence: CDR1 LGHNA, CDR2 YNFKEQ. V trimming: 0 bases; J trimming: 4 bases; junction bases outside the gene matches: 10. The CDR3 loop is CASSQEGPGSGGTGELFF. The CDR3 DNA is TGTGCCAGCAGCCAAGAGGGGCCAGGAAGCGGGGGCACCGGGGAGCTGTTTTTT.

This chain links TRBV9 with TRBJ2-1; 10 bases align to TRBD2. CDR3 length equals 14 residues. Germline V gene lookup returns CDR1 SGDLS and CDR2 YYNGEE. V shed 3 bases and J 15 bases; nucleotides not matched to a gene: 12. CDR3 residues: CASSDPSGGFRLFF. CDR3 coding DNA: TGTGCCAGCAGCGACCCTAGCGGGGGTTTCCGTTTGTTCTTC.

The rearrangement uses TRBV13 and TRBJ2-2; 9 bases line up with TRBD2. V dropped 6 bases and J dropped 7; count of bases not matched to a gene: 9. Germline lookup yields CDR1 PRHDT and CDR2 FYEKMQ (reference sequence). The CDR3 extends over 15 amino acids. As DNA, the CDR3 is TGTGCCAGCAGGCCGGGTAGCGGGAGAGGCGGGGAGCTGTTTTTT. Its translation: CASRPGSGRGGELFF.

The V call is TRBV3-1 (or the pseudogene TRBV3-2), the J call TRBJ1-1; D gene uncertain. V was cut by 2 bases and J by 0 bases, with 16 bases left in between. Germline V CDR1 and CDR2: LGHDT, YNNKEL (reference sequence). The CDR3 has 17 residues. The DNA of the CDR3 is TGTGCCAGCAGCCAAACCCGGCAATGGGCTCTGAACACTGAAGCTTTCTTT. As protein: CASSQTRQWALNTEAFF.

This chain joins TRBV11-3 and TRBJ2-2, with TRBD2 identical over 7 bases. The ends lost 6 bases at V and 6 bases at J; junction bases unmatched: 1. CDR3 length equals 12 residues. Looked up from germline, CDR1 is SGHNT and CDR2 is YENEEA. The CDR3 loop reads CASSREAGELFF. Written as DNA, the CDR3 is TGTGCCAGCAGTCGGGAGGCCGGGGAGCTGTTTTTT.

This clone is a singleton in its sample. The chain recombines TRBV28 with TRBJ2-5; 11 bases are shared with TRBD2. With V trimmed by 7 bases and J by 2 bases, 6 bases remained unmatched. Germline V gene sequence: CDR1 MDHEN, CDR2 SYDVKM. The CDR3 runs 15 residues. Written as DNA, the CDR3 is TGTGCCAGCACCACACTAGCGGGGGCACAAGAGACCCAGTACTTC. It codes for CASTTLAGAQETQYF.

This chain connects TRBV3-1 (or the pseudogene TRBV3-2) to TRBJ1-1, with 8 bases matching TRBD1. Per the germline V gene, CDR1 is LGHDT and CDR2 is YNNKEL (reference sequence). V was clipped by 0 bases and J by 0 bases; unmatched bases: 12. The CDR3 runs to 19 residues. CDR3 bases: TGTGCCAGCAGCCAAGAAAGTTTAGGGACAGGATTTTTGAACACTGAAGCTTTCTTT. This codes for CASSQESLGTGFLNTEAFF.

This rearrangement joins TRBV27 to TRBJ1-1, with D possibly being TRBD1 (5 bases). The length of the CDR3 is 14 residues. Germline lookup yields CDR1 MNHEY and CDR2 SMNVEV (reference sequence). Deletions cut 4 bases from V and 4 bases from J, with 13 bases between. The CDR3 nucleotides read TGTGCCAGCAGTTGGGGCTCTGGGGCCACTGAAGCTTTCTTT. This translates into CASSWGSGATEAFF.

This rearrangement joins TRBV19 to TRBJ2-1; a weak D match, TRBD2 (5 bases). Germline V gene data show CDR1 as LNHDA and CDR2 as SQIVND (reference sequence). The CDR3 runs to 15 residues. The ends were cut back, 3 bases at V and 2 bases at J, with 11 bases in the middle. The chain's CDR3 is CASSIEGGTYNEQFF. CDR3 coding DNA: TGTGCCAGTAGTATTGAGGGCGGAACCTACAATGAGCAGTTCTTC.